The next 5 T cell receptor beta chains were all read from a single sample in a study of chemoradiotherapy in HPV16-positive cancers. The table came from immunoSEQ multiplex PCR; TCRdb's copy has only in-frame clones and leaves some out. The repertoire holds 30,000 to 40,000 clones, with around 76% as singletons. Here the sequenced sample was blood, taken from a patient who underwent chemoradiotherapy. These receptors all come from a human donor with HPV-associated anogenital cancer.

The rearrangement links TRBV6-5 to TRBJ1-2; the D is unclear. V was shortened by 6 bases and J by 3 bases, with 14 bases between the two germline ends. The CDR3 is 14 amino acids. Per germline, CDR1 MNHEY and CDR2 SVGAGI. CDR3 in amino acids: CASSLGGQDYGYTF. CDR3 coding DNA: TGTGCCAGCAGCCTGGGAGGGCAAGACTATGGCTACACCTTC.

The rearrangement links TRBV4-3 to TRBJ2-3; D perhaps matches TRBD1 (7 bases). Per germline, CDR1 LGHNA and CDR2 YSLEER. The CDR3 has 16 residues. Deletions cut 1 base from V and 1 base from J, with 12 bases between. The CDR3 bases are TGCGCCAGCAGCCAAGTAGGGGGGACAGGCACAGATACGCAGTATTTT. It is translated as CASSQVGGTGTDTQYF.

The V gene is TRBV7-2, the J gene TRBJ2-7; TRBD1 is a possible D gene (6 bases). The V gene lost 2 bases and the J gene lost 3 bases, with 8 bases spanning the gap. The CDR3 totals 13 residues. Germline assignment: CDR1 SGHTA and CDR2 FQGNSA. This CDR3 is CASSLNRVYEQYF. CDR3 DNA: TGTGCCAGCAGCTTAAACAGGGTCTACGAGCAGTACTTC.

This sequence joins TRBV6-4 and TRBJ2-4; 10 bases line up with TRBD2. Germline lookup yields CDR1 MRHNA and CDR2 SNTAGT. This CDR3 has 16 residues. V shed 3 bases, J shed 13 bases, and the junction held 15 bases outside the gene matches. CDR3 protein: CASSEDSSGGPYLQYF. The CDR3 nucleotides read TGTGCCAGCAGTGAAGATTCTAGCGGGGGACCGTACCTCCAGTACTTC.

The genes are TRBV9 and TRBJ1-4, with 7 bases lining up with TRBD1. The V segment lost 0 bases and the J segment 5 bases; nucleotides outside the gene matches: 4. The CDR3 has 15 residues. Germline CDR1 reads SGDLS; CDR2 reads YYNGEE. The CDR3: CASSVAPGGNEKLFF. The CDR3 DNA reads as TGTGCCAGCAGCGTAGCGCCAGGGGGAAATGAAAAACTGTTTTTT.